A selection of T cell receptor beta chains follows, all from one sample in a study of T cell responses to AZD1222 COVID-19 vaccine. Assay: immunoSEQ multiplex PCR; the TCRdb copy retains only in-frame clones and omits some. This sample has more than 60,000 clones, with roughly 87% found just once. The starting material was peripheral blood, obtained on day 0 of AZD1222 vaccination. The receptors come from an adult in good health. CDR3s include the opening cysteine and the closing phenylalanine or tryptophan. The D gene is left open where the match is weak. Only some rows state a clone size, as once, few, many or a class for expanded clones.

v_gene: TRBV2
abundance: NA
d_gene: NA
j_gene: TRBJ2-4
CDR3aa: CASSDAGVLLKNIQYF
CDR3nt: TGTGCCAGCAGTGATGCTGGGGTCTTATTAAAAAACATTCAGTACTTC

v_gene: TRBV11-2
abundance: few
d_gene: NA
j_gene: TRBJ1-2
CDR3aa: CASSLGRKAYGYTF
CDR3nt: TGTGCCAGCAGCTTAGGCAGAAAAGCCTATGGCTACACCTTC

v_gene: TRBV5-1
abundance: NA
d_gene: NA
j_gene: TRBJ1-2
CDR3aa: CASRPRGEGYGYTF
CDR3nt: TGCGCCAGCAGGCCACGGGGGGAGGGCTATGGCTACACCTTC

v_gene: TRBV5-4
abundance: once
d_gene: NA
j_gene: TRBJ1-6
CDR3aa: CASSLGGQTQVGPLHF
CDR3nt: TGTGCCAGCAGCTTGGGCGGGCAGACGCAGGTCGGCCCCCTCCACTTT

v_gene: TRBV7-2
abundance: NA
d_gene: NA
j_gene: TRBJ2-3
CDR3aa: CASSLVSGGTDTQYF
CDR3nt: TGTGCCAGCAGCTTAGTTTCAGGGGGCACAGATACGCAGTATTTT

v_gene: TRBV29-1
abundance: NA
d_gene: TRBD1
j_gene: TRBJ1-2
CDR3aa: CSASRGLTGLAYGYTF
CDR3nt: TGCAGCGCCTCCAGGGGCCTGACAGGGCTCGCCTATGGCTACACCTTC

v_gene: TRBV4-1
abundance: NA
d_gene: NA
j_gene: TRBJ1-3
CDR3aa: CASSQLGQGGGNTIYF
CDR3nt: TGCGCCAGCAGCCAACTGGGGCAGGGAGGTGGAAACACCATATATTTT

v_gene: TRBV23-1
abundance: NA
d_gene: NA
j_gene: TRBJ1-1
CDR3aa: CASHGQSMNTEAFF
CDR3nt: TGCGCCAGCCATGGACAGTCGATGAACACTGAAGCTTTCTTT

v_gene: TRBV12-3/TRBV12-4
abundance: NA
d_gene: NA
j_gene: TRBJ1-2
CDR3aa: CASSLMKYGYTF
CDR3nt: TGTGCCAGCAGTTTAATGAAGTATGGCTACACCTTC

v_gene: TRBV6-5
abundance: NA
d_gene: NA
j_gene: TRBJ1-2
CDR3aa: CASSYFRDPGRDGYTF
CDR3nt: TGTGCCAGCAGTTACTTCCGGGACCCGGGGCGGGATGGCTACACCTTC

v_gene: TRBV12-3/TRBV12-4
abundance: NA
d_gene: NA
j_gene: TRBJ2-1
CDR3aa: CASTPAGREQFF
CDR3nt: TGTGCCAGCACCCCGGCAGGACGTGAGCAGTTCTTC

v_gene: TRBV4-1
abundance: few
d_gene: NA
j_gene: TRBJ1-1
CDR3aa: CASSQDYVGEAFF
CDR3nt: TGCGCCAGCAGCCAAGACTACGTGGGTGAAGCTTTCTTT

v_gene: TRBV11-3
abundance: NA
d_gene: NA
j_gene: TRBJ1-3
CDR3aa: CASSSNRDHTIYF
CDR3nt: TGTGCCAGCAGCTCGAACAGGGACCACACCATATATTTT

v_gene: TRBV18
abundance: NA
d_gene: TRBD2
j_gene: TRBJ2-1
CDR3aa: CASSPGGGLNNEQFF
CDR3nt: TGTGCCAGCTCACCAGGCGGGGGTTTAAACAATGAGCAGTTCTTC

v_gene: TRBV7-2
abundance: NA
d_gene: NA
j_gene: TRBJ2-1
CDR3aa: CASSLGRDNEQFF
CDR3nt: TGTGCCAGCAGCTTAGGTCGGGACAATGAGCAGTTCTTC

v_gene: TRBV5-1
abundance: NA
d_gene: NA
j_gene: TRBJ2-1
CDR3aa: CASSSRDLGARYNEQFF
CDR3nt: TGCGCCAGCAGCTCTCGGGACCTAGGCGCCCGTTACAATGAGCAGTTCTTC

v_gene: TRBV13
abundance: NA
d_gene: NA
j_gene: TRBJ1-5
CDR3aa: CASSFGGYNQPQHF
CDR3nt: TGTGCCAGCAGCTTTGGGGGGTACAATCAGCCCCAGCATTTT

v_gene: TRBV7-2
abundance: NA
d_gene: TRBD2
j_gene: TRBJ2-2
CDR3aa: CASSVLAGGNSGELFF
CDR3nt: TGTGCCAGCAGCGTTCTAGCGGGGGGAAATTCCGGGGAGCTGTTTTTT

v_gene: TRBV7-9
abundance: NA
d_gene: NA
j_gene: TRBJ1-1
CDR3aa: CASSPPGNTEAFF
CDR3nt: TGTGCCAGCAGCCCACCGGGGAACACTGAAGCTTTCTTT

v_gene: TRBV11-1
abundance: NA
d_gene: NA
j_gene: TRBJ2-1
CDR3aa: CASSPVAGDYNEQFF
CDR3nt: TGTGCCAGCAGCCCTGTTGCAGGGGACTACAATGAGCAGTTCTTC

v_gene: TRBV2
abundance: few
d_gene: TRBD2
j_gene: TRBJ2-1
CDR3aa: CASTPGTSRSEQFF
CDR3nt: TGTGCCAGCACCCCAGGGACTAGCAGGTCTGAGCAGTTCTTC

v_gene: TRBV11-3
abundance: NA
d_gene: TRBD1
j_gene: TRBJ1-2
CDR3aa: CASSKSPGTGLDGYTF
CDR3nt: TGTGCCAGCAGCAAAAGTCCCGGGACAGGGTTGGATGGCTACACCTTC

v_gene: TRBV4-1
abundance: NA
d_gene: TRBD1
j_gene: TRBJ2-7
CDR3aa: CASSARTGEYEQYF
CDR3nt: TGCGCCAGCAGCGCCCGGACAGGAGAGTACGAGCAGTACTTC

v_gene: TRBV5-5
abundance: NA
d_gene: NA
j_gene: TRBJ1-5
CDR3aa: CASSPAGQGNQPQHF
CDR3nt: TGTGCCAGCAGCCCCGCGGGGCAGGGCAATCAGCCCCAGCATTTT

v_gene: TRBV6-1
abundance: NA
d_gene: NA
j_gene: TRBJ1-5
CDR3aa: CASSEGEGQPQHF
CDR3nt: TGTGCCAGCAGTGAAGGGGAGGGTCAGCCCCAGCATTTT

v_gene: TRBV6-2/TRBV6-3
abundance: NA
d_gene: NA
j_gene: TRBJ2-3
CDR3aa: CASSGYTDTQYF
CDR3nt: TGTGCCAGCAGCGGGTACACAGATACGCAGTATTTT

v_gene: TRBV5-6
abundance: NA
d_gene: NA
j_gene: TRBJ1-3
CDR3aa: CASSRLGPLNTIYF
CDR3nt: TGTGCCAGCAGTCGGCTCGGGCCTTTAAACACCATATATTTT

v_gene: TRBV3-1/TRBV3-2
abundance: NA
d_gene: NA
j_gene: TRBJ1-1
CDR3aa: CASRPKTSPSPWNTEAFF
CDR3nt: TGTGCCAGCAGGCCCAAGACCTCCCCCTCCCCATGGAACACTGAAGCTTTCTTT

v_gene: TRBV7-6
abundance: NA
d_gene: NA
j_gene: TRBJ1-3
CDR3aa: CASSLPGGPGNTIYF
CDR3nt: TGTGCCAGCAGCCTCCCCGGGGGACCAGGAAACACCATATATTTT

v_gene: TRBV4-2
abundance: NA
d_gene: NA
j_gene: TRBJ2-5
CDR3aa: CASSQEAGGGETQYF
CDR3nt: TGTGCCAGCAGCCAAGAGGCAGGGGGAGGTGAGACCCAGTACTTC

v_gene: TRBV12-3/TRBV12-4
abundance: NA
d_gene: NA
j_gene: TRBJ1-5
CDR3aa: CASSPRGQPQHF
CDR3nt: TGTGCCAGCAGTCCAAGGGGTCAGCCCCAGCATTTT

v_gene: TRBV9
abundance: NA
d_gene: TRBD2
j_gene: TRBJ2-7
CDR3aa: CASSFATSGPYEQYF
CDR3nt: TGTGCCAGCAGTTTCGCGACTAGCGGGCCCTACGAGCAGTACTTC

v_gene: TRBV3-1/TRBV3-2
abundance: NA
d_gene: TRBD1
j_gene: TRBJ1-2
CDR3aa: CASSREGAGGFYYGYTF
CDR3nt: TGTGCCAGCAGCCGAGAGGGGGCAGGGGGCTTTTACTATGGCTACACCTTC

v_gene: TRBV30
abundance: NA
d_gene: TRBD1
j_gene: TRBJ2-2
CDR3aa: CAWSSRGIISGELFF
CDR3nt: TGTGCCTGGAGTAGCAGGGGGATCATCTCCGGGGAGCTGTTTTTT

v_gene: TRBV9
abundance: NA
d_gene: NA
j_gene: TRBJ1-2
CDR3aa: CASSVEGSGDYGYTF
CDR3nt: TGTGCCAGCAGCGTGGAGGGGTCCGGAGACTATGGCTACACCTTC

v_gene: TRBV30
abundance: NA
d_gene: NA
j_gene: TRBJ1-1
CDR3aa: CACERNTEAFF
CDR3nt: TGTGCCTGCGAGAGAAACACTGAAGCTTTCTTT

v_gene: TRBV6-5
abundance: NA
d_gene: NA
j_gene: TRBJ2-7
CDR3aa: CASSYQGNFYEQYF
CDR3nt: TGTGCCAGCAGTTATCAGGGGAACTTCTACGAGCAGTACTTC

v_gene: TRBV15
abundance: NA
d_gene: NA
j_gene: TRBJ2-3
CDR3aa: CATSRKADTQYF
CDR3nt: TGTGCCACCAGCAGAAAAGCAGATACGCAGTATTTT

v_gene: TRBV7-8
abundance: few
d_gene: NA
j_gene: TRBJ1-6
CDR3aa: CASSLIYFGADNSPLHF
CDR3nt: TGTGCCAGCAGCTTAATTTATTTTGGGGCAGATAATTCACCCCTCCACTTT

v_gene: TRBV5-8
abundance: NA
d_gene: NA
j_gene: TRBJ2-7
CDR3aa: CASSLRESDEQYF
CDR3nt: TGTGCCAGCAGCTTGAGGGAAAGCGACGAGCAGTACTTC

v_gene: TRBV18
abundance: few
d_gene: NA
j_gene: TRBJ2-3
CDR3aa: CASSLRRAGPTDTQYF
CDR3nt: TGTGCCAGCTCCCTCCGTCGCGCAGGGCCAACAGATACGCAGTATTTT

v_gene: TRBV6-6
abundance: NA
d_gene: TRBD1
j_gene: TRBJ1-2
CDR3aa: CASSYPGTDYGYTF
CDR3nt: TGTGCCAGCAGTTACCCCGGGACAGATTATGGCTACACCTTC

v_gene: TRBV7-8
abundance: NA
d_gene: NA
j_gene: TRBJ2-7
CDR3aa: CASSFSLEQYF
CDR3nt: TGTGCCAGCAGCTTTTCCCTGGAGCAGTACTTC

v_gene: TRBV6-5
abundance: NA
d_gene: NA
j_gene: TRBJ1-2
CDR3aa: CASRRQNYGYTF
CDR3nt: TGTGCCAGCAGGAGACAGAACTATGGCTACACCTTC

v_gene: TRBV7-9
abundance: NA
d_gene: NA
j_gene: TRBJ2-7
CDR3aa: CASSLQDEQYF
CDR3nt: TGTGCCAGCAGCTTACAAGACGAGCAGTACTTC

v_gene: TRBV12-5
abundance: NA
d_gene: NA
j_gene: TRBJ2-1
CDR3aa: CASGLVRLNEQFF
CDR3nt: TGTGCTAGTGGTTTGGTCCGTCTCAATGAGCAGTTCTTC

v_gene: TRBV5-1
abundance: NA
d_gene: NA
j_gene: TRBJ1-5
CDR3aa: CASSFDGQPQHF
CDR3nt: TGCGCCAGCAGCTTCGATGGGCAGCCCCAGCATTTT

v_gene: TRBV12-3/TRBV12-4
abundance: NA
d_gene: NA
j_gene: TRBJ2-3
CDR3aa: CASSLKDTQYF
CDR3nt: TGTGCCAGCAGTTTAAAAGATACGCAGTATTTT

v_gene: TRBV24-1
abundance: NA
d_gene: NA
j_gene: TRBJ2-3
CDR3aa: CATSDEGGKADTQYF
CDR3nt: TGTGCCACCAGTGACGAGGGCGGAAAGGCAGATACGCAGTATTTT

v_gene: TRBV27
abundance: NA
d_gene: NA
j_gene: TRBJ1-4
CDR3aa: CASSPSSAVGEKLFF
CDR3nt: TGTGCCAGCAGTCCCAGTTCGGCGGTGGGGGAAAAACTGTTTTTT

v_gene: TRBV4-1
abundance: NA
d_gene: NA
j_gene: TRBJ2-2
CDR3aa: CASSQTRGAGELFF
CDR3nt: TGCGCCAGCAGCCAAACGAGGGGGGCCGGGGAGCTGTTTTTT

v_gene: TRBV6-5
abundance: NA
d_gene: NA
j_gene: TRBJ1-2
CDR3aa: CASRNGYFGYTF
CDR3nt: TGTGCCAGCCGGAACGGGTACTTTGGCTACACCTTC

v_gene: TRBV20-1
abundance: NA
d_gene: NA
j_gene: TRBJ1-1
CDR3aa: CSAVYPEAFF
CDR3nt: TGCAGTGCCGTTTACCCCGAAGCTTTCTTT